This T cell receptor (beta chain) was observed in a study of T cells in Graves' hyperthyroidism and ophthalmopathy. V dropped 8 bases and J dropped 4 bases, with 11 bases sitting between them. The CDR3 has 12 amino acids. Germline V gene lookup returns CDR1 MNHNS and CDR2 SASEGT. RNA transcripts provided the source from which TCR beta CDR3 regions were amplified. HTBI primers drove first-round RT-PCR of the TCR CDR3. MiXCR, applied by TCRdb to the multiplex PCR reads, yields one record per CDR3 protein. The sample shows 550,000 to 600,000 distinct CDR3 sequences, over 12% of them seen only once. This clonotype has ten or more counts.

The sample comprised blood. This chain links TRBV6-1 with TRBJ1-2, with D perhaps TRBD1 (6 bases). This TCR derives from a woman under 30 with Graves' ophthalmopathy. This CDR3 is CASEGQTYGYTF. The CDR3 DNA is TGTGCCAGCGAAGGACAGACCTATGGCTACACCTTC.